The 29 T cell receptor beta chains in this list originate from one sample, sequenced in a study of human T cells and chemical hapten exposure. Time point of the sample: patch test 3, about 24 weeks after DPC sensitization. Regarding treatment: therapeutic diphenylcyclopropenone sensitization with weekly scalp DPC. From the RACE reads, TCRdb called clonotypes with MiXCR, one entry per CDR3 protein. The sample includes more than 100,000 distinct CDR3 sequences, about 11% seen only once; the top ten take under 2.5%. Sequencing used whole blood, obtained in connection with sensitization to the hapten diphenylcyclopropenone (DPC). These receptors were taken from a woman in her forties or fifties with alopecia areata. Some clones in this sample may be carry-over from other donors' samples.

This chain connects TRBV24-1 to TRBJ1-5; a possible D gene is TRBD1 (5 bases). The CDR3 loop spans 13 amino acids. With 4 bases removed from V and 5 bases from J, the gap between germline ends came to 8 bases. The V gene's germline CDR1 is KGHDR and CDR2 SFDVKD. CDR3 nucleotides: TGTGCCACCAGTGAGGGGGTCGATCAGCCCCAGCATTTT. It codes for CATSEGVDQPQHF.

CDR3 loop: CSVRTGTNEKLFF. For the CDR3, the DNA is TGCAGCGTGCGGACAGGTACCAATGAAAAACTGTTTTTT. V usage is TRBV29-1 and J usage is TRBJ1-4; 7 nucleotides line up with TRBD1. V was pared by 6 bases and J by 5 bases, with 6 bases of the junction left unmatched. The V gene's germline CDR1 is SQVTM and CDR2 ANQGSEA. The CDR3 spans 13 residues.

This clonotype was counted ten times or more. The genes are TRBV5-6 and TRBJ2-7, with unresolved D. The CDR3 length is 14 residues. Trimming removed 2 bases from V and 0 bases from J, with 9 bases in between. Germline assignment: CDR1 SGHDT and CDR2 YYEEEE. The CDR3 coding sequence is TGTGCCAGCAGCTTCCGGACGCGCTCCTACGAGCAGTACTTC. Its protein product is CASSFRTRSYEQYF.

V is TRBV20-1 and J is TRBJ2-7; the match to TRBD1 covers 10 bases. Germline V gene data show CDR1 as DFQATT and CDR2 as SNEGSKA (reference sequence). This CDR3 is 11 amino acids long. V trimming: 6 bases; J trimming: 12 bases; junction bases outside the gene matches: 8. The CDR3, as DNA: TGCAGTGCCCCCCGGGGACAGGGGACGTACTTC. Residues: CSAPRGQGTYF.

This chain joins TRBV2 and TRBJ1-4; 7 bases map to TRBD1. V lost 6 bases to trimming and J lost 5 bases; unmatched junction nucleotides: 6. From germline, CDR1 is SNHLY and CDR2 FYNNEI. There are 14 residues in the CDR3. CDR3 sequence reads: CASSLTGTNEKLFF. The CDR3, as DNA: TGTGCCAGCAGCCTGACAGGGACCAATGAAAAACTGTTTTTT.

This clonotype has just one count. The V and J genes are TRBV12-3 or TRBV12-4 and TRBJ2-1; TRBD2 matches 8 bases. The CDR3 has 13 amino acids. V shed 6 bases and J 14 bases; nucleotides not matched to a gene: 12. The CDR3 sequence is CASRELIAGKEFF. As DNA, the CDR3 is TGTGCCAGCAGGGAACTGATAGCGGGGAAGGAGTTCTTC.

The chain links TRBV20-1 to TRBJ1-5; 7 bases are a match to TRBD1. The CDR3 runs to 12 residues. Germline CDR1 reads DFQATT; CDR2 reads SNEGSKA (reference sequence). V lost 7 bases, J lost 5 bases, and 5 bases stayed unmatched. The CDR3 DNA is TGCAGTGTGGACAGGCGAGATCAGCCCCAGCATTTT. This encodes CSVDRRDQPQHF.

In its sample, this clonotype was seen a few times. This CDR3 reads CSAPQLAVTYEQYF. CDR3 nucleotide sequence: TGCAGTGCTCCGCAGCTAGCGGTTACCTACGAGCAGTACTTC. J is TRBJ2-7 and V is TRBV20-1; 7 bases line up with TRBD2. Per germline, CDR1 DFQATT and CDR2 SNEGSKA (reference sequence). V gave up 5 bases and J gave up 2 bases; unmatched junction bases: 9. CDR3 length: 14 residues.

This clonotype was counted ten times or more. The J gene is TRBJ2-3, the V gene TRBV7-2; D may be TRBD1 or TRBD2 (5 bases each). With 1 base removed from V and 0 bases from J, the gap between germline ends came to 17 bases. The CDR3 runs 18 residues. Germline V gene sequence: CDR1 SGHTA, CDR2 FQGNSA. The CDR3 region is CASSLVAGAGKSTDTQYF. The CDR3 DNA sequence: TGTGCCAGCAGCTTAGTAGCCGGGGCAGGGAAGAGCACAGATACGCAGTATTTT.

This clonotype came up a few times. The chain is built from TRBV7-2 and TRBJ1-6, with D possibly matching TRBD1 (5 bases). V lost 1 base, J lost 7 bases, and 8 bases lay in between. This CDR3 is 14 amino acids long. The germline V gene encodes CDR1 SGHTA and CDR2 FQGNSA. The CDR3 sequence is CASSLGRVNSPLHF. Written as DNA, the CDR3 is TGTGCCAGCAGCTTAGGCAGGGTGAATTCACCCCTCCACTTT.

This clonotype showed up just a few times. This chain connects TRBV5-8 to TRBJ1-5; D is unclear. Germline V gene data show CDR1 as SGHTS and CDR2 as YDEGEE. The CDR3 length is 15 residues. The V end lost 0 bases, the J end lost 4 bases, and 11 bases lay between the germline ends. In nucleotides, the CDR3 is TGTGCCAGCAGCTTGGGTGACACCAAAAATCAGCCCCAGCATTTT. Amino acids: CASSLGDTKNQPQHF. The full variable domain, rest sourced from reference TRBV5-8 and TRBJ1-5, is EAGVTQSPTHLIKTRGQQATLRCSPISGHTSVYWYQQALGLGLQFLLWYDEGEERNRGNFPPRFSGRQFPNYSSELNVNALELEDSALYLCASSLGDTKNQPQHFGDGTRLSIL.

This sequence joins TRBV7-6 and TRBJ1-5; a weak D match, TRBD1 (6 bases). The CDR3 sequence is 16 residues long. V lost 1 base and J lost 1, with 11 bases in between. CDR1 is SGHVS, CDR2 FNYEAQ, per germline. CDR3 nucleotides: TGTGCCAGCAGCTTAGGTGGGGGGGGCAGCAATCAGCCCCAGCATTTT. Protein product: CASSLGGGGSNQPQHF.

This clonotype occurred a few times. The chain joins TRBV7-2 to TRBJ2-4; D ambiguous. The germline V and J ends were trimmed by 2 bases and 8 bases, with 13 bases remaining between them. The CDR3 loop spans 14 amino acids. Germline V CDR1 and CDR2: SGHTA, FQGNSA. The CDR3 coding sequence is TGTGCCAGCAGCTTAATCCAGCCCCGAGACATTCAGTACTTC. Protein: CASSLIQPRDIQYF.

V and J are TRBV5-1 and TRBJ1-1, with 7 bases that match TRBD1. CDR3 length: 13 amino acids. CDR1 SGHRS and CDR2 YFSETQ come from the germline V gene. V was pared by 0 bases and J by 8 bases, with 4 bases of the junction left unmatched. This chain's CDR3 is CASSLGTQGEAFF. The CDR3 DNA follows: TGCGCCAGCAGCTTGGGAACACAGGGGGAAGCTTTCTTT.

This clonotype has just a few counts. The chain combines TRBV7-2 with TRBJ1-4; TRBD1 is a possible D gene (5 bases). The germline CDR1 and CDR2 sequences are SGHTA and FQGNSA. The V and J ends lost 5 bases and 1 base respectively, with 11 bases between them. The CDR3 covers 15 residues. CDR3 region: CASSRSGGTNEKLFF. The CDR3 DNA follows: TGTGCCAGCAGCCGAAGTGGGGGAACTAATGAAAAACTGTTTTTT.

This rearrangement joins TRBV20-1 to TRBJ2-7; 8 positions agree with TRBD2. From germline, CDR1 is DFQATT and CDR2 SNEGSKA (reference sequence). V lost 0 bases, J lost 6 bases, and 10 bases stayed unmatched. This CDR3 has 15 residues. The chain's CDR3 is CSARDGRGASGEQYF. CDR3 nucleotide sequence: TGCAGTGCTAGAGATGGGCGGGGGGCCTCCGGCGAGCAGTACTTC.

The table lists this clonotype with many counts. The V gene is TRBV6-1, the J gene TRBJ2-5, with 12 bases matching TRBD2. Trimming cost V 1 base and J 4 bases; bases outside gene matches: 1. The CDR3 loop spans 15 amino acids. CDR1 is MNHNS, CDR2 SASEGT, per germline. The CDR3 region is CASSEGLAGVETQYF. The CDR3 bases are TGTGCCAGCAGTGAAGGACTAGCGGGAGTAGAGACCCAGTACTTC.

This clonotype occurred many times. The chain carries TRBV24-1 and TRBJ2-1; tentatively, D is TRBD2 (6 bases). The germline V gene encodes CDR1 KGHDR and CDR2 SFDVKD. The V end lost 4 bases, the J end lost 9 bases, and 21 bases lay between the germline ends. This CDR3 region has 16 residues. The CDR3 reads CATSDPGTSKAGEQFF. Here the CDR3 DNA reads TGTGCCACCAGTGACCCAGGGACTTCGAAGGCGGGTGAGCAGTTCTTC.

This chain uses TRBV5-5 with TRBJ1-4; possible D gene TRBD1, 6 bases. Looked up from germline, CDR1 is SGHKS and CDR2 is YYEKEE (reference sequence). The V gene lost 2 bases and the J gene lost 8 bases, with 13 bases spanning the gap. The length of the CDR3 is 14 residues. The chain's CDR3 is CASSFMGGDEKLFF. The CDR3 DNA sequence: TGTGCCAGCAGCTTCATGGGGGGCGACGAAAAACTGTTTTTT.

This clonotype was recorded a few times. The chain couples TRBV7-8 to TRBJ1-5, with no clear D. V was pared by 4 bases and J by 1 base, with 11 bases between. This CDR3 contains 15 residues. Per the germline V gene, CDR1 is SGHVS and CDR2 is FQNEAQ. This CDR3 reads CASSSLAGSNQPQHF. DNA of the CDR3: TGTGCCAGCAGCTCCCTGGCTGGGAGCAATCAGCCCCAGCATTTT.

This clonotype has more than one count but fewer than ten. This chain connects TRBV12-3 or TRBV12-4 to TRBJ1-1, with 9 positions matching TRBD1. V trimming: 3 bases; J trimming: 1 base; junction bases outside the gene matches: 3. The CDR3 totals 15 residues. DNA for the CDR3: TGTGCCAGCAGTTTCGGGACAGGGAGGAACACTGAAGCTTTCTTT. It yields the protein CASSFGTGRNTEAFF.

The chain recombines TRBV5-1 with TRBJ2-3; D tentatively reads TRBD1 or TRBD2 (5 bases each). Germline values: CDR1 SGHRS, CDR2 YFSETQ. There are 14 residues in the CDR3. Between the trimmed V and J ends, which lost 4 bases and 4 bases, there was a span of 13 bases. CDR3 in amino acids: CASSPRGVADTQYF. CDR3 nucleotide sequence: TGCGCCAGCAGCCCCCGAGGGGTAGCAGATACGCAGTATTTT.

V usage is TRBV7-6 and J usage is TRBJ2-1; 10 positions match TRBD2. CDR3 length: 15 amino acids. CDR1 and CDR2 (germline): SGHVS, FNYEAQ. V lost 0 bases and J lost 4; bases outside the gene matches: 0. CDR3 bases: TGTGCCAGCAGCTTAGCGACTAGCGGGTACAATGAGCAGTTCTTC. Amino acid sequence: CASSLATSGYNEQFF.

This clonotype appeared a few times. The chain recombines TRBV6-2 or TRBV6-3 with TRBJ2-1; TRBD2 matches at 9 bases. The V segment lost 8 bases and the J segment 10 bases; nucleotides outside the gene matches: 9. CDR1 MNHEY and CDR2 SVGEGT come from the germline V gene. The length of the CDR3 is 13 residues. CDR3 sequence: CASRLAGEEEQFF. In DNA form, the CDR3 reads TGTGCCAGCCGTTTAGCGGGAGAGGAGGAGCAGTTCTTC.

The chain employs TRBV2 and TRBJ1-2, with 8 bases lining up with TRBD1. Germline V gives CDR1 SNHLY, CDR2 FYNNEI. The V and J ends lost 4 bases and 8 bases, in that order; junction bases with no gene match: 9. The CDR3 runs to 14 residues. CDR3 sequence reads: CASSVQGAPMGYTF. The CDR3, as DNA: TGTGCCAGCAGTGTTCAGGGGGCCCCTATGGGCTACACCTTC.

This clonotype was counted many times. The rearrangement uses TRBV6-2 or TRBV6-3 and TRBJ2-1; 12 nucleotides line up with TRBD2. Germline trimming cut 7 bases from V and 4 bases from J; bases unmatched to any gene: 5. This CDR3 region has 15 residues. Germline V gene lookup returns CDR1 MNHEY and CDR2 SVGEGT. The CDR3 sequence: CASTLTSGGYNEQFF. The CDR3 nucleotides are TGTGCCAGCACCCTCACTAGCGGGGGGTACAATGAGCAGTTCTTC.

This clonotype was observed a few times. V is TRBV29-1 and J is TRBJ2-7, with 9 nucleotides matching TRBD1. Germline-derived CDR1 and CDR2 are SQVTM and ANQGSEA. The ends lost 0 bases at V and 3 bases at J; junction bases unmatched: 6. This CDR3 is built from 15 residues. CDR3 DNA: TGCAGCGTTGAAGATGCCGGGACAGGGAACTACGAGCAGTACTTC. Its protein product is CSVEDAGTGNYEQYF.

This clonotype was picked up many times. The CDR3 carries no conserved terminal phenylalanine or tryptophan, so it likely arises from a read error. It is unclear where the CDR3 begins or ends on the DNA, so no DNA is shown, and the CDR3 is as TCRdb lists it. CDR3 amino acids: CASSQDGTGSA. The chain has TRBV3-1 and TRBJ2-7; TRBD1 reflects the table's D call only, with no check against the DNA. Per the germline V gene, CDR1 is LGHDT and CDR2 is YNNKEL (reference sequence). The CDR3 contains 11 residues when both ends are counted.

A few counts support this clonotype. This chain joins TRBV18 and TRBJ2-3; 12 nucleotides align to TRBD2. The ends lost 6 bases at V and 5 bases at J; junction bases unmatched: 9. This CDR3 has 16 residues. The germline V gene encodes CDR1 KGHSH and CDR2 LQKENI. The CDR3 reads CASSKASGRALDTQYF. The DNA of the CDR3 is TGTGCCAGCTCGAAAGCTAGCGGGAGGGCCCTAGATACGCAGTATTTT.